This T cell receptor (beta chain) is drawn from a study of blood T cell repertoires in COVID-19. A single count supports this clone. The CDR3 has 14 amino acids. Germline lookup yields CDR1 SGHRS and CDR2 YFSETQ. Losses at the gene ends were 4 bases for V and 1 base for J; bases not matched to a gene: 4. Data came from immunoSEQ multiplex PCR; TCRdb stores just in-frame clones and leaves some out. Of around 180,000 clones in the sample, 86% were seen once. The sample comprised peripheral blood. V and J are TRBV5-1 and TRBJ1-1; 7 nucleotides align to TRBD1. The TCR was taken from a man aged 70-80 years with active or convalescent COVID-19. Here the CDR3 reads CASSAGTANTEAFF. The CDR3 nucleotides are TGCGCCAGCAGCGCCGGGACAGCGAACACTGAAGCTTTCTTT.